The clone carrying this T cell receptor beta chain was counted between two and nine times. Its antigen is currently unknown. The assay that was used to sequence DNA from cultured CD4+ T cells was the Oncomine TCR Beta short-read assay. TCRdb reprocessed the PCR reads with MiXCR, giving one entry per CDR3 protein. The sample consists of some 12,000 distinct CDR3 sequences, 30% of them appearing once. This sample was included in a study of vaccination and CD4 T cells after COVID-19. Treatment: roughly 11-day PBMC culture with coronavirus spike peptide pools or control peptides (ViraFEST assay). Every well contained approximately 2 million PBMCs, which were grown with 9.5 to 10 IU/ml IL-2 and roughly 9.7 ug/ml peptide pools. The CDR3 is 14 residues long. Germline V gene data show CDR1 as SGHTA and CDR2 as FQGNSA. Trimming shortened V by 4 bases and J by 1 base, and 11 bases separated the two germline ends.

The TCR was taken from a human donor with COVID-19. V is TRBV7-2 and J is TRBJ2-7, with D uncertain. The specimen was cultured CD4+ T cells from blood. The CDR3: CASSSSIRSYEQYF. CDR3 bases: TGTGCCAGCAGCTCATCGATCAGATCCTACGAGCAGTACTTC.